The 20 T cell receptor delta chains below come from one sample, sequenced in a study of γδ T cells in repeated Plasmodium falciparum infection. TCRdb made new clone calls on the multiplex PCR reads using CATT. The sample lists about 89,000 delta-chain clones, 1.4% occurring once. Gammadelta T cells were flow-sorted from PBMC into Vgamma9/Vdelta2+ and Vdelta2-negative populations for bulk analysis. Source material: gamma-delta T cells from blood. These receptors were collected from a pool of human donors (malaria-infected and uninfected, not separated).

This clone occurred many times. The rearrangement uses TRDV3 and TRDJ1, with 9 bases aligning to TRDD3. Trimming cost V 5 bases and J 6 bases; bases outside gene matches: 34. The CDR3 contains 21 residues. Germline V gene data show CDR1 as TVYSNPD and CDR2 as GDNSRS (reference sequence). CDR3 amino acids: CAQGGRIRFFVVLGEKYKLIF. The DNA of the CDR3 is TGTGCCCAAGGGGGGAGGATCCGATTCTTTGTGGTACTGGGGGAAAAATATAAACTCATCTTT.

The chain has TRDV1 and TRDJ1; 9 bases line up with TRDD3. TCRdb does not report a J gene; here it was assigned by matching the DNA to germline references. The germline gives CDR1 TSWWSYY, CDR2 QGS. V was pared by 1 base and J by 7 bases, with 19 bases of the junction left unmatched. CDR3 length equals 19 residues. As DNA, the CDR3 is TGTGCTCTTGGGGAACATCTCTCGTACTGGGGGACCCCCTATAGTAAACTCATCTTT. This translates into CALGEHLSYWGTPYSKLIF.

This clone has at least ten counts. TCRdb lists the protein of a much larger clone for this DNA, which differs at residue 6, so this is likely a read error; the protein given here is translated from the DNA itself. The chain carries TRDV2 and TRDJ3; D may be TRDD3 (6 bases). CDR1 GEAIGNYY and CDR2 EKD come from the germline V gene. V was shortened by 0 bases and J by 0 bases, with 8 bases between the two germline ends. This CDR3 is built from 17 residues. The CDR3 loop reads CACDTRGSSWDTRQMFF. CDR3 DNA: TGTGCCTGTGACACCCGGGGGAGCTCCTGGGACACCCGACAGATGTTTTTC.

This clone came up a few times. A read error likely explains why the TCRdb protein, taken from a much larger clone, differs from this DNA's translation at residue 7; the protein shown is translated from the DNA. The chain uses TRDV1 and TRDJ1, with TRDD3 as a possible D gene (10 bases). Here the J gene came from matching the DNA to germline, since TCRdb omits it. V lost 3 bases and J 8 bases, leaving 40 bases between the germline ends. The CDR3 length is 22 residues. Germline loops: CDR1 TSWWSYY, CDR2 QGS. The CDR3 reads CALGDPGLPTYWGIRISPKLIF. Written as DNA, the CDR3 is TGTGCTCTTGGGGATCCGGGCCTTCCTACGTACTGGGGGATTAGAATTTCCCCCAAACTCATCTTT.

A word on this clone: The protein TCRdb lists belongs to a much larger clone and differs from this DNA's translation at residue 13, which points to a read error; the protein shown is made from the DNA. The chain couples TRDV2 to TRDJ1; TRDD2 might be the D (9 bases). The germline V gene encodes CDR1 GEAIGNYY and CDR2 EKD. V was shortened by 2 bases and J by 1 base, with 25 bases between the two germline ends. The CDR3 sequence is 19 residues long. CDR3 bases: TGTGCCTGTGACATTGTCCTTCCTACCGGGGATACCCTCACCGATAAACTCATCTTT. Amino acids: CACDIVLPTGDTLTDKLIF.

This clone was seen at least ten times. V is TRDV1 and J is TRDJ1; TRDD3 matches 7 bases. The CDR3 is made up of 21 amino acids. Losses at the gene ends were 5 bases for V and 0 bases for J; bases not matched to a gene: 24. In germline, CDR1 is TSWWSYY, CDR2 QGS. The chain's CDR3 is CALGNVKLGRSLCSYTDKLIF. In DNA form, the CDR3 reads TGTGCTCTTGGGAACGTCAAACTGGGGAGATCGTTGTGTTCCTACACCGATAAACTCATCTTT.

This clone was seen at least ten times. TCRdb records a much larger clone's protein for this DNA, with a difference at residue 6 that likely arises from a read error; the protein given is the translation of the DNA. This chain joins TRDV2 and TRDJ2; maybe TRDD3 (6 bases). V was cut by 2 bases and J by 5 bases, with 14 bases left in between. The V gene's germline CDR1 is GEAIGNYY and CDR2 EKD. The CDR3 length is 15 residues. For the CDR3, the DNA is TGTGCCTGTGACAACATGGGGATTGGTACAGCACAACTCTTCTTT. Translation: CACDNMGIGTAQLFF.

A word on this clone: TCRdb shows a much larger clone's protein in place of this DNA's translation, and the two differ at residue 3, likely through a read error; the protein shown is translated from the DNA. This chain joins TRDV3 and TRDJ1; D not resolved. The J gene was not available in TCRdb and was assigned here by matching the DNA to germline segments. The germline gives CDR1 TVYSNPD, CDR2 GDNSRS (reference sequence). Deletions cut 5 bases from V and 8 bases from J, with 27 bases between. CDR3 length equals 15 residues. In DNA form, the CDR3 reads TGTGCCCTTAAAGGTCCCCCATTCGAAGTAGGAAAACTCATCTTT. Translation gives CALKGPPFEVGKLIF.

About this clone: The protein that TCRdb holds for this DNA derives from a much larger clone and differs from the translated DNA at residue 14, which likely indicates a read error; the protein shown here is translated from the DNA. The J gene is TRDJ1, the V gene TRDV2; 11 nucleotides match TRDD3. The J gene, absent from TCRdb, was called here by matching the DNA to germline. CDR1 is GEAIGNYY and CDR2 is EKD in the germline V gene. The CDR3 is 22 amino acids. The V and J ends lost 3 bases and 2 bases, in that order; junction bases with no gene match: 25. CDR3 bases: TGTGCCTGTGACCCAGTACCGACCGCCGTACTGGGGGATATGGAGGGGACCGATAAACTCATCTTT. Translation gives CACDPVPTAVLGDMEGTDKLIF.

This clone has more than one count but fewer than ten. This likely reflects a read error, since a far larger clone is one base away. Other nucleotide sequences from this sample produce the same CDR3. V and J are TRDV1 and TRDJ1; 12 nucleotides agree with TRDD3. The J gene was not available in TCRdb and was assigned here by matching the DNA to germline segments. Germline assignment: CDR1 TSWWSYY and CDR2 QGS. The CDR3 has 23 residues. CDR3 sequence (DNA): TGTGCTCTTGGGAGAAGGGTAGTTACCCGAAAACTGGGGGATACTCCCAGTACCGACAAACTCATCTTT. Amino acids: CALGRRVVTRKLGDTPSTDKLIF.

This clone was counted ten times or more. The protein that TCRdb holds for this DNA derives from a much larger clone and differs from the translated DNA at residue 14, which likely indicates a read error; the protein shown here is translated from the DNA. The chain couples TRDV2 to TRDJ1; the match to TRDD3 covers 9 bases. The CDR3 covers 16 residues. Germline CDR1 is GEAIGNYY and CDR2 is EKD. CDR3 nucleotides: TGTGCCTGTGACGGACTGGGGGAGCTGTACACCGATAAACCCATCTTT. Encoded protein: CACDGLGELYTDKPIF.

In this sample, this clone turned up many times. This specimen includes other DNA sequences encoding the same CDR3. The CDR3, as DNA: TGTGCTCTTGGGGATGTCATTGGGGGATACGACTTGACAGCACAACTCTTCTTT. Its protein product is CALGDVIGGYDLTAQLFF. The J gene is TRDJ2, the V gene TRDV1; 11 positions match TRDD3. The J segment lost 2 bases and the V segment lost 3 bases, leaving 8 bases of the junction unmatched. Germline loops: CDR1 TSWWSYY, CDR2 QGS. The length of the CDR3 is 18 residues.

This clone came up a few times. The mismatch at residue 22 between this DNA's translation and the TCRdb protein of a much larger clone likely reflects a read error; the protein shown is translated from the DNA. The CDR3 loop reads CALGEYPPGMIPPWGYRKIVTTQLFF. The CDR3, as DNA: TGTGCTCTTGGGGAGTATCCTCCGGGAATGATACCACCCTGGGGATATCGGAAGATTGTGACAACACAACTCTTCTTT. The chain couples TRDV1 to TRDJ2; 7 bases are a match to TRDD3. The J gene, left out of TCRdb, was set here by checking the DNA against germline. CDR1 is TSWWSYY and CDR2 is QGS in the germline V gene. This CDR3 has 26 residues.

As regards this clone: This DNA's translation differs at residue 3 from TCRdb's protein, which comes from a much larger clone; a read error is likely, and the protein shown is translated from the DNA. The CDR3 here is CAPGGRAQGYNLVLGLPFADKLIF. The CDR3 bases are TGTGCTCCTGGGGGCCGAGCCCAGGGCTACAACCTCGTACTGGGTCTCCCCTTCGCCGATAAACTCATCTTT. This chain joins TRDV1 and TRDJ1; 7 nucleotides align to TRDD3. This CDR3 has 24 amino acids. The germline V gene has CDR1 TSWWSYY and CDR2 QGS.

Note on this clone: The TCRdb protein comes from a much larger clone and disagrees with this DNA's translation at residue 7, likely due to a read error; the protein given here is derived from the DNA. The chain has TRDV2 and TRDJ1; no definite D call. Matching the DNA to germline supplied the J gene, which TCRdb does not give. V lost 3 bases, J lost 3 bases, and 19 bases lay in between. The CDR3 has 16 amino acids. Germline-derived CDR1 and CDR2 are GEAIGNYY and EKD. DNA for the CDR3: TGTGCCTGTGACCAATGCCACCCCTCCAAGCCCGATAAACTCATCTTT. Translating gives CACDQCHPSKPDKLIF.

Turning to this clone: A read error is likely here: a far larger clone is one base away. Other DNA sequences in the sample encode the same CDR3. The J gene is TRDJ1, the V gene TRDV1; 7 nucleotides align to TRDD3. The J gene is not listed in TCRdb, so it was assigned here from a DNA match to germline. The CDR3 has 20 amino acids. Germline CDR1 is TSWWSYY and CDR2 is QGS. The ends lost 2 bases at V and 0 bases at J; junction bases unmatched: 18. CDR3 DNA sequence: TGTGCTCTTGGGGAATCTTCTCGGTACTGGGGTCCGTTGTACACCGATAAACTCATCTTT. Its protein product is CALGESSRYWGPLYTDKLIF.

The chain couples TRDV1 to TRDJ1; 12 nucleotides agree with TRDD3. The CDR3 has 20 residues. Looked up from germline, CDR1 is TSWWSYY and CDR2 is QGS. V was pared by 2 bases and J by 1 base, with 14 bases of the junction left unmatched. The CDR3 coding sequence is TGTGCTCTTGGGGAAAGGGGGGATCGAACTGGGGGATACTGCACCGATAAACTCATCTTT. It is translated as CALGERGDRTGGYCTDKLIF.

This clone was observed many times. A far larger clone is only one base removed, so a read error is likely. Other DNA sequences from this sample encode an identical CDR3 as well. This chain uses TRDV3 with TRDJ1; D unresolved. Germline CDR1 and CDR2: TVYSNPD and GDNSRS (reference sequence). The CDR3 totals 18 residues. DNA for the CDR3: TGTGCCTTTATGGATTCGAGGAGCGCCGAGCGCAGGGCCGATAAACTCATCTTC. Its protein is CAFMDSRSAERRADKLIF.

On this clone: Since a far larger clone is one base different, this is likely a read error. The sample holds other DNA sequences that translate to the same CDR3. The chain joins TRDV1 to TRDJ1, with D unclear. TCRdb is silent on the J gene; assignment here came from matching the DNA to germline. V lost 5 bases to trimming and J lost 0 bases, with 16 bases between them. Germline assignment: CDR1 TSWWSYY and CDR2 QGS. This CDR3 comprises 16 residues. The chain's CDR3 is CALGSRGRKYTDKLIF. As DNA, the CDR3 is TGTGCTCTTGGGTCCCGAGGGAGGAAGTACACCGATAAACTCATCTTT.

Regarding this clone: This DNA's translation and the protein TCRdb lists, from a much larger clone, do not match at residue 5, likely due to a read error; the protein shown is translated from the DNA. The chain couples TRDV2 to TRDJ3; 13 nucleotides line up with TRDD3. The J gene was not available in TCRdb and was assigned here by matching the DNA to germline segments. This CDR3 has 18 residues. With V trimmed by 3 bases and J by 4 bases, 5 bases remained unmatched. The germline gives CDR1 GEAIGNYY, CDR2 EKD. The CDR3 region has the DNA TGTGCCTGTGACCCACTGGGGGATACGCATTGGGACACCCGACAGATGTTTTTC. It translates to CACDPLGDTHWDTRQMFF.